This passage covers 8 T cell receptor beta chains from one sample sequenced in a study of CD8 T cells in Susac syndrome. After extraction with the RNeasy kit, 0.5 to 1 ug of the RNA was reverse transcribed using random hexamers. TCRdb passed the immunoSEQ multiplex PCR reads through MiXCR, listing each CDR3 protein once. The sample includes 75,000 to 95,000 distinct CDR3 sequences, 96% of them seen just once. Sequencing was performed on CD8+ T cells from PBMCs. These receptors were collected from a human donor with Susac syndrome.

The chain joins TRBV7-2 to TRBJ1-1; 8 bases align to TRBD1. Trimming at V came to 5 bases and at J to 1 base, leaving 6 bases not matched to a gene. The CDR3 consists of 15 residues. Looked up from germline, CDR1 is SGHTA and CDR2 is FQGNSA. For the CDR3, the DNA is TGTGCCAGCAGCCCCTGGACAGGGAGGAACACTGAAGCTTTCTTT. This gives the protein CASSPWTGRNTEAFF.

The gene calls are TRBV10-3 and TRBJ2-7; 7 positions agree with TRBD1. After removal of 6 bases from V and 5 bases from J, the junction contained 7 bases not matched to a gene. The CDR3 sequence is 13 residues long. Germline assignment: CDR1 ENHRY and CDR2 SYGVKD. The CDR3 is CAIRDRLGDEQYF. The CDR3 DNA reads TGTGCCATCAGGGACAGGCTAGGTGACGAGCAGTACTTC.

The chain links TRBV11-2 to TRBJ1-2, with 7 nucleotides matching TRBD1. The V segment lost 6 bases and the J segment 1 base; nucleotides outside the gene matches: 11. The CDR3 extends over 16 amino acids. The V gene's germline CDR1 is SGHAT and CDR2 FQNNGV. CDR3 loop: CASRPKGQPVNYGYTF. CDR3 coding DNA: TGTGCCAGCAGACCAAAGGGACAGCCCGTTAACTATGGCTACACCTTC.

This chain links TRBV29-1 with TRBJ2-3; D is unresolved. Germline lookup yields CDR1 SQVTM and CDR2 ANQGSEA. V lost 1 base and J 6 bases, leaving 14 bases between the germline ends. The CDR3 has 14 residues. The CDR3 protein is CSVEVDTVLDTQYF. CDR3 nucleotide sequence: TGCAGCGTTGAAGTTGACACAGTTCTGGATACGCAGTATTTT.

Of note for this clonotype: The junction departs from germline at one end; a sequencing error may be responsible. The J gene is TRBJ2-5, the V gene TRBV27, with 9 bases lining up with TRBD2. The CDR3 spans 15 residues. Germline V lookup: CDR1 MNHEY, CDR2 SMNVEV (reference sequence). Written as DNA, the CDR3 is TGTGCCAGCAGTCCTCTAGCGGGGCCAGGGGAGACCCAGTATTTC. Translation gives CASSPLAGPGETQYF.

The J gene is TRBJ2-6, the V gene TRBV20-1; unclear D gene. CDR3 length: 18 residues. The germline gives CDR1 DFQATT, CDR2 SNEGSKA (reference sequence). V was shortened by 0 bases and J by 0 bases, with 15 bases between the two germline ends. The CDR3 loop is CSARDLGPSASGANVLTF. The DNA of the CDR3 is TGCAGTGCTAGAGATCTCGGGCCTTCCGCCTCTGGGGCCAACGTCCTGACTTTC.

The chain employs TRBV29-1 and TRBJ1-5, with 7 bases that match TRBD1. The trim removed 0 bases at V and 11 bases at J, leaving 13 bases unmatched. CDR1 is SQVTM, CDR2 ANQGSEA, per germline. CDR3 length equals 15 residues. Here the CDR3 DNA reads TGCAGCGTTGAAGATGACAGGGAGGGATCGAGGGCCCAGCATTTT. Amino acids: CSVEDDREGSRAQHF. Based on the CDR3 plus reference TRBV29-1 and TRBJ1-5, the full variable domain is SAVISQKPSRDICQRGTSLTIQCQVDSQVTMMFWYRQQPGQSLTLIATANQGSEATYESGFVIDKFPISRPNLTFSTLTVSNMSPEDSSIYLCSVEDDREGSRAQHFGDGTRLSIL.

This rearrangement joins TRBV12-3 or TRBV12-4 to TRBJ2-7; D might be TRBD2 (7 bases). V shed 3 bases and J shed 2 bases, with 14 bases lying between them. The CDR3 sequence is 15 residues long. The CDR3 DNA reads TGTGCCAGCAGTTTGGGTCGGGGGGCTGCCTACGAGCAGTACTTC. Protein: CASSLGRGAAYEQYF.